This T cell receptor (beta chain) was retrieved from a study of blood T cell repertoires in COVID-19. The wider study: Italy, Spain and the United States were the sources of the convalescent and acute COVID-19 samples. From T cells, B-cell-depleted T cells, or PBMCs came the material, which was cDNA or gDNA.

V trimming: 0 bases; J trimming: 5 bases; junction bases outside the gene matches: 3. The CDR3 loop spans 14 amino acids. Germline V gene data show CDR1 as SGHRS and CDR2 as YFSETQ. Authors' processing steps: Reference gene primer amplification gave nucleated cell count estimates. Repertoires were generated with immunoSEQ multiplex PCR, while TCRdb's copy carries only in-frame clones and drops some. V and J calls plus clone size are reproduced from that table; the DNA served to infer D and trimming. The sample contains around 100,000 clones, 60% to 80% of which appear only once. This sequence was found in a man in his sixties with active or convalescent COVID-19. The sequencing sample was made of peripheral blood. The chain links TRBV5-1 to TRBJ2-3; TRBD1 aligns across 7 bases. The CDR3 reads CASSLGQGVDTQYF. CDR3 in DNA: TGCGCCAGCAGCTTGGGACAGGGAGTAGATACGCAGTATTTT.